This TCR beta chain is drawn from a study of blood T cell repertoires in COVID-19. In the original workflow: Nucleated cell number was recorded as an estimate derived from reference gene primer amplification. Data came from immunoSEQ multiplex PCR; TCRdb stores just in-frame clones and leaves some out. V and J calls and clone size follow that table, whereas D and trimming were derived from the DNA. Here the sample spans 200,000 to 250,000 clones, more than 70% being singletons. The germline V and J ends were trimmed by 2 bases and 0 bases, with 9 bases remaining between them. This CDR3 spans 15 amino acids. Looked up from germline, CDR1 is SGDLS and CDR2 is YYNGEE.

Sequenced material: peripheral blood. The clonotype comes from a woman in her 40s who had recovered from COVID-19. The V gene is TRBV9, the J gene TRBJ1-3; D call uncertain. Here the CDR3 reads CASSVGVSSGNTIYF. CDR3 coding DNA: TGTGCCAGCAGCGTCGGAGTATCCTCTGGAAACACCATATATTTT. The full variable domain, in which reference TRBV9 and TRBJ1-3 provide the parts outside the CDR3, is DSGVTQTPKHLITATGQRVTLRCSPRSGDLSVYWYQQSLDQGLQFLIQYYNGEERAKGNILERFSAQQFPDLHSELNLSSLELGDSALYFCASSVGVSSGNTIYFGEGSWLTVV.